This T cell receptor beta chain came from a study of T cells in Graves' hyperthyroidism and ophthalmopathy. Points from the study as a whole: Also found in blood were most expanded thyroid clonotypes above 0.001.

TCR beta CDR3 regions were amplified from RNA. A set of HTBI primers served as the primers for a first-round RT-PCR of the TCR CDR3. TCRdb re-called the multiplex PCR reads through MiXCR, storing one row per CDR3 protein. The table has 500,000 to 800,000 distinct CDR3 sequences, 13% to 15% seen once. This clonotype was seen a few times. Its antigen is not identified. Germline V CDR1 and CDR2: ENHRY, SYGVKD. Trimming at V came to 6 bases and at J to 0 bases, leaving 4 bases not matched to a gene. The CDR3 loop spans 15 amino acids. In making diagnoses, clinical symptoms, serum thyroxine and TRAb, thyroid ultrasound and orbital computed tomography were all used.

This clonotype was obtained from a woman in her forties or fifties with Graves' ophthalmopathy. The sequencing input was blood. This chain uses TRBV10-3 with TRBJ1-5; 8 nucleotides align to TRBD1. CDR3 sequence (DNA): TGTGCCATCAGGCCAGGGGGCAATAGCAATCAGCCCCAGCATTTT. Its protein product is CAIRPGGNSNQPQHF.